The clone carrying this T cell receptor (beta chain) was observed a few times. What it recognizes is unknown. The junction differs from germline at one of its ends, possibly a read error. The study recruited healthy Caucasian donors from Russia who were aged roughly 6 to 90. The study isolated at least 6.5 million PBMCs from each sample. Together with a sample-barcoded 5' primer, a J-beta primer mix was included in a second PCR lasting roughly 6 to 12 cycles. Each CDR3 protein gets one entry after TCRdb re-called the 5' RACE reads with MiXCR. The sample has some 800,000 distinct CDR3 sequences, about 42% seen once. This sample stems from a study of blood T cells in healthy people across ages. Findings and caveats of the study: Per million T cells, TCR beta diversity dropped roughly linearly as age increased. Naive T cell percentage and TCR beta diversity correlated strongly.

In germline, CDR1 is SNHLY, CDR2 FYNNEI. The CDR3 runs to 15 residues. The V and J genes are TRBV2 and TRBJ2-7; weak D call: TRBD2 (7 bases). The sequenced sample consisted of blood. The TCR sequence derives from a man aged 55 to 69 in good health. The CDR3 region has the DNA TGCGCCAGCAGTGAGGTCGGGGGGACAACCTACGAGCAGTACTTC. Its protein is CASSEVGGTTYEQYF.